This TCR beta chain was obtained from a study of lung T cells in sarcoidosis with Löfgren's syndrome. Findings and limits, study-wide: Shared TRAV12-1 and TRBV2 CDR3 motifs across Löfgren's syndrome patients reportedly suggested public CD4+ TCRs.

TCRdb passed the reads through MiXCR, listing each CDR3 protein once. Found here are some 18,000 distinct CDR3 sequences, roughly 22% of them singletons; the top ten hold over 4%. There are 16 residues in the CDR3. Germline V gives CDR1 LGHNA, CDR2 YNFKEQ. Trimming took off 1 base at V and 8 bases at J, with 20 bases between the two ends. This clonotype occurred many times. Antigen specificity is unknown. The genes are TRBV4-2 and TRBJ1-2; D unresolved. The sequencing sample was made of CD4+ T cells from PBMCs. The TCR was taken from a human donor with sarcoidosis (Löfgren's syndrome or another form), or a control subject (not recorded which). The CDR3 sequence is CASSQAAGRGREGYTF. CDR3 DNA sequence: TGTGCCAGCAGCCAAGCAGCGGGCCGAGGCCGGGAGGGCTACACCTTC.